Each of the 4 T cell receptor beta chains below was sequenced from the same sample in a study of blood T cell repertoires in COVID-19. The data were produced by immunoSEQ multiplex PCR, yet TCRdb's version contains in-frame clones alone and is incomplete. The sample yields some 350,000 clones, around 86% seen once. Specimen: peripheral blood. These TCRs come from a human donor in a cohort sampled during active COVID-19.

V and J are TRBV27 and TRBJ2-2, with D hard to call. The CDR3 consists of 16 residues. Trimming pared 1 base from V and 0 bases from J, leaving 9 bases between. From germline, CDR1 is MNHEY and CDR2 SMNVEV (reference sequence). The CDR3 DNA reads TGTGCCAGCAGTTTATTGGAGCCAACGAACACCGGGGAGCTGTTTTTT. Translated, it gives CASSLLEPTNTGELFF.

The chain couples TRBV7-3 to TRBJ2-5, with 8 bases matching TRBD2. V lost 6 bases and J lost 3; bases outside the gene matches: 18. The CDR3 is 18 residues long. The germline gives CDR1 SGHTA, CDR2 FQGTGA. In DNA, the CDR3 is TGTGCCAGCAGACCGGGACTAGGGTATCGGTGGGTTAAAGAGACCCAGTACTTC. Protein sequence: CASRPGLGYRWVKETQYF.

The rearrangement joins TRBV18 to TRBJ2-1; possible D gene TRBD2, 5 bases. The V end was cut by 6 bases, the J end by 6 bases, with 21 bases between. This CDR3 is built from 16 residues. The germline gives CDR1 KGHSH, CDR2 LQKENI. This CDR3 reads CASSHPGEIGGNEQFF. For the CDR3, the DNA is TGTGCCAGCTCGCACCCCGGGGAAATTGGAGGCAATGAGCAGTTCTTC.

There are a few counts of this clone. This sequence joins TRBV3-1 (or the pseudogene TRBV3-2) and TRBJ1-3, with a possible D match to TRBD1 (5 bases). Germline CDR1 and CDR2: LGHDT and YNNKEL (reference sequence). V lost 0 bases and J 7 bases, leaving 10 bases between the germline ends. The CDR3 is made up of 14 amino acids. CDR3: CASSQDAQGNTIYF. The CDR3, as DNA: TGTGCCAGCAGCCAAGATGCTCAGGGTAACACCATATATTTT.